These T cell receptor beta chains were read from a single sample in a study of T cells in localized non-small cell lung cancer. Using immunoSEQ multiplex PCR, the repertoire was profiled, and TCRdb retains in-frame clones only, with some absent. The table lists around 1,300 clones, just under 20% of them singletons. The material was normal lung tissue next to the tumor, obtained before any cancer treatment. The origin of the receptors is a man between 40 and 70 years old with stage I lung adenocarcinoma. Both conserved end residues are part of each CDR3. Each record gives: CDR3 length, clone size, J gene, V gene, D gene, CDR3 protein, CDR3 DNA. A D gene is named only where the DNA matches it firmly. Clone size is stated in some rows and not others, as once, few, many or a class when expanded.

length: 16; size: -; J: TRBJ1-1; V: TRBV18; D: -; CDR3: CASSPQPTGMDTEAFF; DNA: TGTGCCAGCTCACCACAACCTACAGGGATGGACACTGAAGCTTTCTTT
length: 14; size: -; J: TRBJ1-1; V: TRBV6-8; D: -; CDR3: CASSYSGGRTEAFF; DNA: TGTGCCAGCAGTTACTCGGGGGGCCGCACTGAAGCTTTCTTT
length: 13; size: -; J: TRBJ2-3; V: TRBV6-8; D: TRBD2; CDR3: CASSAGETDTQYF; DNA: TGTGCCAGCAGTGCGGGAGAGACAGATACGCAGTATTTT
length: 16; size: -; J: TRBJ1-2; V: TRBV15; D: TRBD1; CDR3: CATSRGAVQGAGGYTF; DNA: TGTGCCACCAGCAGAGGGGCGGTACAGGGGGCGGGTGGCTACACCTTC
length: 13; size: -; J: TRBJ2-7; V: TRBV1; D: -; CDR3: CASSQVRSDEQYF; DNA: TGCGCCAGCAGCCAAGTCAGATCGGACGAGCAGTACTTC
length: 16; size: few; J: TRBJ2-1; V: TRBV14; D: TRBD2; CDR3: CASSQARLAGEFEQFF; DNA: TGTGCCAGCAGCCAAGCCCGGTTAGCGGGAGAGTTTGAGCAGTTCTTC
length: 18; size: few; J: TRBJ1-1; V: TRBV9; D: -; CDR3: CASSVVGGGFELNTEAFF; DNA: TGTGCCAGCAGCGTAGTCGGAGGGGGGTTTGAATTGAACACTGAAGCTTTCTTT
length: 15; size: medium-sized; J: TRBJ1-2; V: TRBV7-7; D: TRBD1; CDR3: CASSLKGAEPNGYTF; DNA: TGTGCCAGCAGCTTAAAGGGGGCAGAACCCAATGGCTACACCTTC
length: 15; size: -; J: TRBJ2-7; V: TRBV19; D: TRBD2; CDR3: CASTKAGGPSYEQYF; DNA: TGTGCCAGTACTAAAGCGGGAGGACCCTCCTACGAGCAGTACTTC
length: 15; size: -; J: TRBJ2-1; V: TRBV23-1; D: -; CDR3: CASSHGPERGNEQFF; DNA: TGCGCCAGCAGCCATGGACCCGAACGAGGCAATGAGCAGTTCTTC
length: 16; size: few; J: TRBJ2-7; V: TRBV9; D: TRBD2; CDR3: CASSVGVAGVLDEQYF; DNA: TGTGCCAGCAGCGTAGGGGTAGCGGGAGTGTTGGACGAGCAGTACTTC
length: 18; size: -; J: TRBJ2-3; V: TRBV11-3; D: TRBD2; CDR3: CASSGVPEAGGPTDTQYF; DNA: TGTGCCAGCAGCGGGGTCCCCGAAGCGGGAGGGCCGACAGATACGCAGTATTTT
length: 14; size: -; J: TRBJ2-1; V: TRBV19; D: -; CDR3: CASSKGDTYNEQFF; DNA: TGTGCCAGTAGTAAGGGGGACACTTACAATGAGCAGTTCTTC
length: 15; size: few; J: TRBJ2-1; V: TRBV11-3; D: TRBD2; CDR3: CASSPSGRANNEQFF; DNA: TGTGCCAGCAGCCCTAGCGGGAGGGCGAACAATGAGCAGTTCTTC
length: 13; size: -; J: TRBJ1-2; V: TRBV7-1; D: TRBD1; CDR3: CASSSTGRYGYTF; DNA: TGTGCCAGCAGCTCGACAGGGCGATATGGCTACACCTTC
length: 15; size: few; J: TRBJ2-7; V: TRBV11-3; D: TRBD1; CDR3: CASSLDGTGGHEQYF; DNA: TGTGCCAGCAGCTTGGACGGGACAGGGGGCCACGAGCAGTACTTC
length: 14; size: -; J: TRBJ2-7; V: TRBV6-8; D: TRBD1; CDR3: CASTPGTGAGEQYF; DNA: TGTGCCAGCACCCCCGGGACAGGGGCCGGCGAGCAGTACTTC
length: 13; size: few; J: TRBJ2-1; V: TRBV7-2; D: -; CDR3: CASSFSRNNEQFF; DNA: TGTGCCAGCAGCTTTAGTCGGAATAATGAGCAGTTCTTC
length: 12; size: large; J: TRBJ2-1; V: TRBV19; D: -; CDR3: CASSIVANEQFF; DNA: TGTGCCAGTAGTATAGTGGCTAATGAGCAGTTCTTC
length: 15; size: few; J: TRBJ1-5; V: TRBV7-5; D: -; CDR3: CASSVASRVGQPQHF; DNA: TGTGCCAGCAGCGTGGCCTCGCGGGTAGGGCAGCCCCAGCATTTT
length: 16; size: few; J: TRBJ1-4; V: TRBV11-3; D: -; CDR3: CASSFVYSSVDEKLFF; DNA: TGTGCCAGCAGCTTTGTATATTCCAGTGTTGATGAAAAACTGTTTTTT
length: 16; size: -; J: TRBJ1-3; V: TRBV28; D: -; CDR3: CASRPFSGGRGNTIYF; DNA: TGTGCCAGCAGACCCTTTAGTGGGGGGCGAGGAAACACCATATATTTT
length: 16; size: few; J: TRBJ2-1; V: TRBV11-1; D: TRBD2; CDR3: CASSLVPAGQTHEQFF; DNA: TGTGCCAGCAGCTTAGTTCCAGCGGGGCAAACCCATGAGCAGTTCTTC
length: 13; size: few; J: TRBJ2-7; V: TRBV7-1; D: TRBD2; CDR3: CASSYSGSYEQYF; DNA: TGTGCCAGCAGCTATAGCGGGTCCTACGAGCAGTACTTC
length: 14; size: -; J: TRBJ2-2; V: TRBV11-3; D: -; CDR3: CASSNGANTGELFF; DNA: TGTGCCAGCAGCAACGGCGCGAACACCGGGGAGCTGTTTTTT
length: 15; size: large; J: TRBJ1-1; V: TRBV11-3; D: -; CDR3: CASSLLGAENTEAFF; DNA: TGTGCCAGCAGCTTATTGGGGGCAGAGAACACTGAAGCTTTCTTT
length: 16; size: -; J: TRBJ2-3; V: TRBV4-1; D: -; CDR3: CASSQDRGEFADTQYF; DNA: TGCGCCAGCAGCCAAGACAGGGGGGAGTTCGCAGATACGCAGTATTTT
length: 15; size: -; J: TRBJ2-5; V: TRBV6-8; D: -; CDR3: CASRWGYEEEETQYF; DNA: TGTGCCTCAAGGTGGGGATACGAAGAGGAAGAGACCCAGTACTTC